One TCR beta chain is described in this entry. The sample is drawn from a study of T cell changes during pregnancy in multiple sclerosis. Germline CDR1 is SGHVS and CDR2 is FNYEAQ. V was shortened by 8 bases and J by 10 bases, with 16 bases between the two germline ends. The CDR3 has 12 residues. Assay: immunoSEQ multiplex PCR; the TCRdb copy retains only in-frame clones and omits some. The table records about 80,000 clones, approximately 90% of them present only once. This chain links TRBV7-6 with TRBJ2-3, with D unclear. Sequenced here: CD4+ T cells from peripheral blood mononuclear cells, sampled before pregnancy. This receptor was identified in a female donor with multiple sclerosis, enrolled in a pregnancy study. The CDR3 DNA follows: TGTGCCAGCGCTTCACCTGAGGATCCGCAGTATTTT. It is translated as CASASPEDPQYF.